This is a list of T cell receptor beta chains from one sample in a study of post-analysis software for immune sequencing data. TCRdb re-called the PCR reads through MiXCR, storing one row per CDR3 protein. The sample records fewer than 850,000 distinct CDR3 sequences, roughly 27% being singletons. Sequences were obtained from blood. The receptor source for this set is a girl under 18 with multiple sclerosis. CDR3s include the opening cysteine and the closing phenylalanine or tryptophan. Fields, in order: clone size, J gene, D gene, V gene, CDR3 DNA, CDR3 protein. A D gene is named only where the DNA matches it firmly. Clone size is not always given. Where it is, it says once, few, many or a class for expanded clones.

few | TRBJ2-7 | . | TRBV15 | TGTGCCACCAGCAGAGGTTTAGCCGGGGGCGAGCAGTACTTC | CATSRGLAGGEQYF
. | TRBJ1-1 | TRBD1 | TRBV20-1 | TGCAGTGCTGGGGACAGGGTAATGACTTTCTTT | CSAGDRVMTFF
few | TRBJ2-7 | . | TRBV5-6 | TGTGCCAGCAGCTCCACTGCGGGGCAGGGTGGGCTAGAGCAGTACTTC | CASSSTAGQGGLEQYF
few | TRBJ1-1 | . | TRBV29-1 | TGCAGCGTTGTGCCAGGGAGGGGGACTGAAGCTTTCTTT | CSVVPGRGTEAFF
few | TRBJ2-2 | . | TRBV25-1 | TGTGCCAGCAGTGAATACGGCAGGAACACCGGGGAGCTGTTTTTT | CASSEYGRNTGELFF
. | TRBJ1-3 | . | TRBV7-2 | TGTGCCAGCAGCCCCTCACGGAACACCATATATTTT | CASSPSRNTIYF
. | TRBJ2-3 | TRBD1 | TRBV20-1 | TGCAGTGCTAGGGGACAGGCTAATACGCAGTATTTT | CSARGQANTQYF
. | TRBJ1-1 | . | TRBV5-1 | TGCGCCAGCAGCCCAGGGTGGCAGTCGAACACTGAAGCTTTCTTT | CASSPGWQSNTEAFF
. | TRBJ2-5 | TRBD2 | TRBV7-2 | TGTGCCAGCAGCTTAGGCGGGAGTACCCAAGAGACCCAGTACTTC | CASSLGGSTQETQYF
. | TRBJ2-5 | . | TRBV7-9 | TGTGCCAGCAGCCCCGGGACGAAGGAAGAGACCCAGTACTTC | CASSPGTKEETQYF
. | TRBJ2-1 | TRBD2 | TRBV15 | TGTGCCACCAGCAGAGGACTAGCGGGAGGTGGGGATGAGCAGTTCTTC | CATSRGLAGGGDEQFF
few | TRBJ2-3 | . | TRBV27 | TGTGCCAGCAGTTCACGACTGGGTCCTCGGGCAGATACGCAGTATTTT | CASSSRLGPRADTQYF
few | TRBJ2-7 | TRBD2 | TRBV20-1 | TGCAGTGCTAGAGATTCGGCGGGAGGGCCGGCCTACGAGCAGTACTTC | CSARDSAGGPAYEQYF
. | TRBJ1-2 | . | TRBV7-9 | TGTGCCAGCAGCCCCAACGGGGGTTATGGCTACACCTTC | CASSPNGGYGYTF
. | TRBJ2-2 | . | TRBV6-6 | TGTGCCAGCAGGGTGGGGACCGGGGAGCTGTTTTTT | CASRVGTGELFF
many | TRBJ2-1 | . | TRBV9 | TGTGCCAGCAGCGTAGCGGGGATGGGAAATGAGCAGTTCTTC | CASSVAGMGNEQFF
. | TRBJ2-1 | TRBD2 | TRBV24-1 | TGTGCCACCAGTGACGCGCGGGCAGCGGGAGCTTACAATGAGCAGTTCTTC | CATSDARAAGAYNEQFF
. | TRBJ1-1 | . | TRBV20-1 | TGCAGTGCTCAAGGGACATACGAAGCTTTCTTT | CSAQGTYEAFF
few | TRBJ1-5 | TRBD1 | TRBV12-3/TRBV12-4 | TGTGCCAGCAGTCAGACAGGGCGCAATCAGCCCCAGCATTTT | CASSQTGRNQPQHF
. | TRBJ1-1 | TRBD1 | TRBV5-1 | TGCGCCAGCAGCTCAAGGACAGGGGCGAATGAAGCTTTCTTT | CASSSRTGANEAFF
. | TRBJ2-7 | . | TRBV29-1 | TGCAGCGTTGGATTTGGTATCAGCTACGAGCAGTACTTC | CSVGFGISYEQYF
. | TRBJ1-5 | . | TRBV10-3 | TGTGCCATCAGTGACGGGGCAACTGACGGTCAGCCCCAGCATTTT | CAISDGATDGQPQHF
. | TRBJ2-3 | TRBD2 | TRBV9 | TGTGCCAGCAGCTCCGAAGCGGGGGACACAGATACGCAGTATTTT | CASSSEAGDTDTQYF
. | TRBJ1-1 | TRBD1 | TRBV5-1 | TGCGCCAGCAGCTCTTACAGGGGAAATGAAATGAACACTGAAGCTTTCTTT | CASSSYRGNEMNTEAFF
. | TRBJ2-1 | . | TRBV2 | TGTGCCAGCAGCCCAAACCTCGGGGCCGGTTCAATAGAGCAGTTCTTC | CASSPNLGAGSIEQFF
few | TRBJ2-7 | . | TRBV5-6 | TGTGCCAGCAGCTTGTGGGGGTCTAACTACGAGCAGTACTTC | CASSLWGSNYEQYF
. | TRBJ2-5 | TRBD1 | TRBV28 | TGTGCCAGCAGTTTACTCTATGACAGGGTTGTAGGAGAGACCCAGTACTTC | CASSLLYDRVVGETQYF
few | TRBJ2-3 | TRBD1 | TRBV6-6 | TGTGCCAGCAGAACCCGGGACAGGGCTACAGATACGCAGTATTTT | CASRTRDRATDTQYF
many | TRBJ2-5 | . | TRBV29-1 | TGCAGCGTTGTCCCCTCCCAGAGGGCCCAGTACTTC | CSVVPSQRAQYF
. | TRBJ2-3 | . | TRBV6-1 | TGTGCCATTATCAACGGCAGGGGGGGTTTTTGGGAGTATTTT | CAIINGRGGFWEYF